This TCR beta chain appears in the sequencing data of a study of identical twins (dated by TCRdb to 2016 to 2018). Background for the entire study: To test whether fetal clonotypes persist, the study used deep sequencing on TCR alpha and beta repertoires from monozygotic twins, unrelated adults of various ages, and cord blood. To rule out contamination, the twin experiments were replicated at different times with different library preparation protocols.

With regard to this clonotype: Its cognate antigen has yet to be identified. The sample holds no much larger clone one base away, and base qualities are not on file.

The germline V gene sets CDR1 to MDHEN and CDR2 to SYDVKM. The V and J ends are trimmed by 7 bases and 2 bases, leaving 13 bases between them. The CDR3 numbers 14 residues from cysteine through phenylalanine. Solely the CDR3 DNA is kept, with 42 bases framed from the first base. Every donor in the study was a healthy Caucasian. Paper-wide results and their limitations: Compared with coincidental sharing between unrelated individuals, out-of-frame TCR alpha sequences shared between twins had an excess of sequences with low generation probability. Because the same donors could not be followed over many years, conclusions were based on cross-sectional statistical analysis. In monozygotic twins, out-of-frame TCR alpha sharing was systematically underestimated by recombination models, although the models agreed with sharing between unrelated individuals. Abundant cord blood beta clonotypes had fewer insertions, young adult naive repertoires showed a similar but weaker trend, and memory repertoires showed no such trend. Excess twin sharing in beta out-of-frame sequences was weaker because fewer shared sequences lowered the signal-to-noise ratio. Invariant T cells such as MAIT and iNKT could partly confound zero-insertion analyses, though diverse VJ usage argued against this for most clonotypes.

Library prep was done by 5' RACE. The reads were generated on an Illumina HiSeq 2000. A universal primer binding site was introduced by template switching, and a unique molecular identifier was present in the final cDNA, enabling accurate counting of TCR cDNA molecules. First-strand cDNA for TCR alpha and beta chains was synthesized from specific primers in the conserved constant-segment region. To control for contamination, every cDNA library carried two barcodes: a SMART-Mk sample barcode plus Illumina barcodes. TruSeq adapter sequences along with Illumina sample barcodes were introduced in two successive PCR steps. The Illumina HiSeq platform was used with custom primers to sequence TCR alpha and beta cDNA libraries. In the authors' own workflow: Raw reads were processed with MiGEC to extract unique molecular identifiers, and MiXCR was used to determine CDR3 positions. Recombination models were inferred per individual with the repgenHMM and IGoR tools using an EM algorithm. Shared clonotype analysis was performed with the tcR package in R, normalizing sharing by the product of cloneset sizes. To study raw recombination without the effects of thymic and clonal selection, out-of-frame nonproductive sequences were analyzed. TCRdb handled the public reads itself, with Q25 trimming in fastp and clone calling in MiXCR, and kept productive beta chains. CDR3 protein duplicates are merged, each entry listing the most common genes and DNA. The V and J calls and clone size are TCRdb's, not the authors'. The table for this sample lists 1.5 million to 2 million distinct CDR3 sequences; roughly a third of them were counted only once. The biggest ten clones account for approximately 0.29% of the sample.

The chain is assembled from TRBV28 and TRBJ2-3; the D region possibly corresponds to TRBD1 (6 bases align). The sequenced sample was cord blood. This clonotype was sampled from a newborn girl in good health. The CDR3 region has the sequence CASNSGALTDTQYF. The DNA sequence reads TGTGCCAGCAACTCAGGGGCTCTCACAGATACGCAGTATTTT.